The next 21 T cell receptor beta chains were all read from a single sample in a study of CD8+ T cells in alopecia areata. As for treatment: oral pan-JAK inhibitor, 5-10 mg twice daily. Following RNA extraction, reverse transcription yielded cDNA that acted as the sequencing template. Generated by immunoSEQ multiplex PCR, the TCRdb table keeps only in-frame clones and is missing some. The table includes about 200,000 clones, 58% detected once. Specimen: CD4+ T cells sorted from blood, collected at week 24, from a patient treated with tofacitinib. All receptors derive from a human donor with alopecia areata.

This clone was found a few times. The V gene is TRBV15, the J gene TRBJ2-5, with TRBD1 matching 8 bases. CDR1 is LNHNV, CDR2 YYDKDF, per germline (reference sequence). The CDR3 is 15 residues long. V lost 1 base to trimming and J lost 3 bases; unmatched junction nucleotides: 4. CDR3 sequence (DNA): TGTGCCACCAGCAGAGGTGGGACAGGCGAAGAGACCCAGTACTTC. It translates to CATSRGGTGEETQYF.

The rearrangement uses TRBV27 and TRBJ2-5, with D possibly matching TRBD1 (6 bases). V was cut by 4 bases and J by 1 base, with 16 bases left in between. CDR3 size: 16 residues. The germline V gene encodes CDR1 MNHEY and CDR2 SMNVEV (reference sequence). The chain's CDR3 is CASSSWTATAQETQYF. The CDR3 bases are TGTGCCAGCAGTTCCTGGACAGCCACCGCCCAAGAGACCCAGTACTTC.

CDR3 DNA: TGCAGCGTTGAAATCGGTCTAGCGGGGAGCTCCTACAATGAGCAGTTCTTC. It translates to CSVEIGLAGSSYNEQFF. The chain links TRBV29-1 to TRBJ2-1; 9 bases match TRBD2. The J segment lost 0 bases and the V segment lost 2 bases, leaving 8 bases of the junction unmatched. The V gene's germline CDR1 is SQVTM and CDR2 ANQGSEA. The CDR3 runs to 17 residues.

This chain connects TRBV4-3 to TRBJ2-1, with unresolved D. CDR1 and CDR2 from the germline V gene are LGHNA and YSLEER. CDR3 length: 17 residues. The V gene lost 0 bases and the J gene lost 5 bases, with 17 bases spanning the gap. The CDR3: CASSQDSPLTLNNEQFF. CDR3 bases: TGCGCCAGCAGCCAAGATAGCCCGCTAACCTTGAACAATGAGCAGTTCTTC.

V gene TRBV28 combines with J gene TRBJ2-3, with 10 bases identical to TRBD2. Unmatched junction bases numbered 11, after V lost 6 bases and J lost 5 bases. From germline, CDR1 is MDHEN and CDR2 SYDVKM. CDR3 length: 16 residues. The CDR3 region has the DNA TGTGCCAGCAGCCACCTGGTCGCTAGCGGGGGAGATACGCAGTATTTT. Translated: CASSHLVASGGDTQYF. The full variable domain, completed using reference TRBV28 and TRBJ2-3, is DVKVTQSSRYLVKRTGEKVFLECVQDMDHENMFWYRQDPGLGLRLIYFSYDVKMKEKGDIPEGYSVSREKKERFSLILESASTNQTSMYLCASSHLVASGGDTQYFGPGTRLTVL.

This rearrangement joins TRBV7-8 to TRBJ1-4; tentative D call: TRBD1 (5 bases). CDR1 is SGHVS, CDR2 FQNEAQ, per germline. The V end was cut by 1 base, the J end by 5 bases, with 11 bases between. There are 15 residues in the CDR3. CDR3 region: CASSLVVGVNEKLFF. CDR3 DNA: TGTGCCAGCAGCTTAGTTGTAGGGGTGAATGAAAAACTGTTTTTT. Drawing the rest from reference TRBV7-8 and TRBJ1-4, the complete variable domain is GAGVSQSPRYKVAKRGQDVALRCDPISGHVSLFWYQQALGQGPEFLTYFQNEAQLDKSGLPSDRFFAERPEGSVSTLKIQRTQQEDSAVYLCASSLVVGVNEKLFFGSGTQLSVL.

The chain is built from TRBV5-1 and TRBJ2-3; D is unclear. The CDR3 length is 13 residues. Trimming shortened V by 0 bases and J by 9 bases, and 11 bases separated the two germline ends. Germline V lookup: CDR1 SGHRS, CDR2 YFSETQ. The CDR3 sequence: CASSLEARSTQYF. The CDR3 DNA sequence: TGCGCCAGCAGCTTGGAGGCTCGATCGACGCAGTATTTT.

This chain joins TRBV6-5 and TRBJ1-2; D is possibly TRBD1 (6 bases). Germline loops: CDR1 MNHEY, CDR2 SVGAGI. This CDR3 has 14 amino acids. Trimming took 6 bases from V and 3 from J, leaving 14 bases between them. The CDR3 DNA sequence: TGTGCCAGCAGACCCACGGGGGGCGACTATGGCTACACCTTC. Protein: CASRPTGGDYGYTF.

This chain connects TRBV6-5 to TRBJ1-1, with 8 positions matching TRBD1. The CDR3 runs 14 residues. Germline V gene lookup returns CDR1 MNHEY and CDR2 SVGAGI. The ends lost 6 bases at V and 4 bases at J; junction bases unmatched: 7. The CDR3: CASRTPTGVTEAFF. The CDR3 DNA follows: TGTGCCAGCAGGACCCCGACAGGGGTCACTGAAGCTTTCTTT.

This clone was found once. The chain links TRBV7-2 to TRBJ2-7, with D perhaps TRBD1 or TRBD2 (6 bases each). CDR3 length: 15 residues. Trimming cost V 3 bases and J 0 bases, with 12 bases left between them. The germline V gene has CDR1 SGHTA and CDR2 FQGNSA. In DNA form, the CDR3 reads TGTGCCAGCAGCTTTGGGGGGACACGCTCCTACGAGCAGTACTTC. It translates to CASSFGGTRSYEQYF.

The V and J genes are TRBV29-1 and TRBJ2-5; 12 nucleotides agree with TRBD2. The J call could be wrong; TRBJ2-7 is a better fit for the DNA end. CDR3 size: 13 residues. The germline gives CDR1 SQVTM, CDR2 ANQGSEA. The CDR3 DNA reads as TGCAGCGGTTCTAGCGGGGGGGCCTACGAGCAGTACTTC. Translation: CSGSSGGAYEQYF.

The chain combines TRBV5-4 with TRBJ2-5, with 7 bases identical to TRBD1. This CDR3 comprises 15 residues. The trim removed 3 bases at V and 2 bases at J, leaving 7 bases unmatched. Germline V gene sequence: CDR1 SGHNT, CDR2 YYREEE (reference sequence). CDR3 residues: CASSWAETGQETQYF. The CDR3 nucleotides read TGTGCCAGCAGCTGGGCCGAGACAGGGCAAGAGACCCAGTACTTC.

To note about this clone: This same CDR3 is encoded by further DNA sequences in the sample. The CDR3 sequence: CASSAGGRTDTQYF. For the CDR3, the DNA is TGTGCCAGCAGCGCAGGAGGTCGCACAGATACGCAGTATTTT. The chain has TRBV7-2 and TRBJ2-3, with D tentatively TRBD2 (5 bases). Germline values: CDR1 SGHTA, CDR2 FQGNSA. This CDR3 comprises 14 residues. Between the trimmed V and J ends, which lost 5 bases and 1 base, there was a span of 10 bases. Full variable domain (remainder filled in from reference TRBV7-2 and TRBJ2-3): GAGVSQSPSNKVTEKGKDVELRCDPISGHTALYWYRQSLGQGLEFLIYFQGNSAPDKSGLPSDRFSAERTGGSVSTLTIQRTQQEDSAVYLCASSAGGRTDTQYFGPGTRLTVL.

This clone was counted a few times. The chain links TRBV25-1 to TRBJ1-2, with D possibly being TRBD1 (5 bases). The germline CDR1 and CDR2 sequences are MGHDK and SYGVNS. The CDR3 runs to 15 residues. V lost 4 bases and J lost 6, with 18 bases in between. The CDR3 coding sequence is TGTGCCAGCAGTGCCTTGGGCCGACAGACTAATGGCTACACCTTC. Amino acid sequence: CASSALGRQTNGYTF.

The rearrangement uses TRBV9 and TRBJ2-3, with TRBD2 matching 9 bases. This CDR3 spans 15 amino acids. Per germline, CDR1 SGDLS and CDR2 YYNGEE. Trimming took 2 bases from V and 4 from J; bases not matched to a gene: 5. This CDR3 reads CASSVGTSRADTQYF. CDR3 sequence (DNA): TGTGCCAGCAGCGTGGGGACTAGCCGGGCAGATACGCAGTATTTT. The entire variable domain, with the rest obtained from reference TRBV9 and TRBJ2-3, is as follows: DSGVTQTPKHLITATGQRVTLRCSPRSGDLSVYWYQQSLDQGLQFLIQYYNGEERAKGNILERFSAQQFPDLHSELNLSSLELGDSALYFCASSVGTSRADTQYFGPGTRLTVL.

The chain combines TRBV28 with TRBJ2-7, with 7 bases identical to TRBD1. The CDR3 sequence is 13 residues long. Germline-derived CDR1 and CDR2 are MDHEN and SYDVKM. With 5 bases clipped from V and 3 bases from J, the junction kept 4 bases outside the gene matches. DNA for the CDR3: TGTGCCAGCAGTCAGGGACAGAGCTACGAGCAGTACTTC. This translates into CASSQGQSYEQYF.

This chain uses TRBV6-1 with TRBJ2-5; D gene ambiguous. V lost 6 bases to trimming and J lost 0 bases, with 8 bases between them. Germline loops: CDR1 MNHNS, CDR2 SASEGT. The CDR3 sequence is 13 residues long. CDR3 region: CASSPANQETQYF. CDR3 DNA sequence: TGTGCCAGCAGCCCCGCGAACCAAGAGACCCAGTACTTC.

This chain joins TRBV5-4 and TRBJ2-1, with D uncertain. CDR3 length: 13 amino acids. Deletions cut 2 bases from V and 4 bases from J, with 7 bases between. CDR1 SGHNT and CDR2 YYREEE come from the germline V gene (reference sequence). Written as DNA, the CDR3 is TGTGCCAGCAGCTTATACGATTACAATGAGCAGTTCTTC. This gives the protein CASSLYDYNEQFF. Variable domain in full (rest from reference TRBV5-4 and TRBJ2-1): ETGVTQSPTHLIKTRGQQVTLRCSSQSGHNTVSWYQQALGQGPQFIFQYYREEENGRGNFPPRFSGLQFPNYSSELNVNALELDDSALYLCASSLYDYNEQFFGPGTRLTVL.

CDR3 residues: CASSKGLAGAGLNEQFF. CDR3 nucleotides: TGTGCCAGCAGCAAGGGACTAGCGGGAGCAGGTCTAAATGAGCAGTTCTTC. The chain combines TRBV7-9 with TRBJ2-1; 14 nucleotides match TRBD2. The CDR3 is made up of 17 amino acids. Unmatched junction bases numbered 10, after V lost 5 bases and J lost 7 bases. Germline CDR1 reads SEHNR; CDR2 reads FQNEAQ (reference sequence).

This clone was picked up a small number of times. The chain couples TRBV5-4 to TRBJ2-5; TRBD2 matches 8 bases. V lost 0 bases to trimming and J lost 5 bases; unmatched junction nucleotides: 6. Germline V lookup: CDR1 SGHNT, CDR2 YYREEE (reference sequence). The CDR3 has 15 amino acids. In DNA, the CDR3 is TGTGCCAGCAGCTTGGCGGGAGGGCGGAGTGAGACCCAGTACTTC. This sequence encodes CASSLAGGRSETQYF.

This clone was seen a single time. The CDR3 protein is CASSMTDTQYF. CDR3 bases: TGCGCCAGCAGCATGACAGATACGCAGTATTTT. The chain combines TRBV5-1 with TRBJ2-3, with no clear D. Germline-derived CDR1 and CDR2 are SGHRS and YFSETQ. V lost 4 bases, J lost 3 bases, and 3 bases lay in between. CDR3 length: 11 residues.